The entry below describes one T cell receptor beta chain. It lacks a known antigen. No base quality information exists; no much larger clone differs at one position. Inclusive of the bounding cysteine and phenylalanine, the CDR3 is 13 residues long. Only the CDR3 DNA is retained, 39 bases long and in frame from the first base. At the junction V is shortened by 6 bases and J by 3 bases; bases outside the gene matches: 7. Via the germline V gene, CDR1 is SQVTM and CDR2 ANQGSEA. After around ten days of culture, CD4+ T cells were isolated with the EasySep CD4+ T cell isolation kit. Each participant received two doses of an mRNA SARS-CoV-2 vaccine, either BNT162b2 or mRNA-1273. Negative nucleocapsid antibody results before and after vaccination confirmed that the healthy vaccine recipients had no prior SARS-CoV-2 infection. On days 3 and 7, half of the culture medium was replaced with fresh IL-2-containing medium. Unless noted otherwise, every peptide stimulation condition was cultured in triplicate wells. Using Ficoll-Paque Plus gradient centrifugation, PBMC were separated from whole blood and then either used fresh or cryopreserved at -140C. Genomic DNA was extracted from cultured CD4+ T cells with the QIAamp micro DNA kit.

Libraries were made using the immunoSEQ multiplex PCR assay. DNA from the cultured and isolated CD4+ T cells underwent TCR beta CDR3 sequencing. In the authors' own workflow: Non-productive TCR sequences were discarded, and reads were trimmed to the CDR3 region, with only CDR3s of 7 or more amino acids retained. The MANAFEST web app was used to pick out antigen-specific clonotypes by comparing their expansion in peptide wells with that in reference cultures. Positive clones required FDR<0.05 expansion versus reference and all other wells, odds ratio above 5, and frequency above 0.1% in two replicate wells. Clonotypes significantly expanded in SARS-CoV-2 spike wells and in at least one common cold coronavirus spike condition were defined as cross-reactive. Levenshtein distance calculated with the stringdist R package was used to assess CDR3 similarity, and unrooted trees were constructed with ape in R 3.6.1. TCRdb mirrors the immuneACCESS table, restricted to in-frame sequences. Some clones are absent from its copies; in checked studies, under half trace to an unresolved V gene, and the reason for the others is unknown. Clone size and V and J calls were adopted from that table, with D and trimming inferred from the DNA. The sample table lists some 70,000 clones, around 85% of them with a count of one. The ten largest account for 2% to 3% of the sample.

The data were obtained in a study of vaccination effects on CD4 cells after COVID-19 (dated by TCRdb to the early 2020s). A note on the overall study: To identify antigen-specific CD4+ T cell clonotypes by their expansion, the ViraFEST assay first stimulated PBMC with viral peptide pools and then applied TCR sequencing. Post-vaccine samples across the study were collected a median of 72 days after the second dose, with a range of 14 to 241. Around 2.1 million PBMC per well were cultured with about 9.6 ug/ml peptides in IMDM containing 5% human AB serum, roughly 10 IU/ml IL-2 and gentamicin. In both COVID-19 convalescent patients and infection-naive vaccine recipients, the study compared SARS-CoV-2 spike-specific CD4+ TCR repertoires from before mRNA vaccination with those from after it. A total of around eleven COVID-19 convalescent patients and a few SARS-CoV-2-naive healthy vaccine recipients were included in the full study. Cultures from other donors in the study were sequenced with the Oncomine TCR Beta short-read assay on an Illumina iSeq 100. Overall results and qualifications from the work: Clones induced by infection and clones induced by vaccination both contracted markedly at late timepoints after vaccination, which fits with T cell responses waning over time. The study was limited by a small number of convalescent patients, and early post-infection timepoints were lacking. In healthy vaccine recipients, vaccine-induced clones were almost all SARS-CoV-2 mono-reactive, with only 1 of 255 being cross-reactive with common cold coronaviruses.

The starting material was CD4+ T cells from PBMCs cultured without peptide, obtained after COVID-19 vaccination. The clonotype originates from a human donor who received a COVID-19 vaccine. The rearrangement combines TRBV29-1 with TRBJ1-1; TRBD1 matches 7 bases in the middle. The CDR3 corresponds to CSVKRGQDTEAFF. At the DNA level, the sequence is TGCAGCGTCAAGAGGGGGCAGGACACTGAAGCTTTCTTT.